This is a list of T cell receptor beta chains from one sample in a study of T cell repertoires in aging, cancer and after chemotherapy. MiXCR was run by TCRdb on the multiplex PCR reads, yielding one entry per CDR3 protein. The table has about 3,100 distinct CDR3 sequences, 35% seen once; the top ten hold over 7.5%. The material sequenced was blood. The origin of the receptors is a human donor with a solid tumor. CDR3s include the opening cysteine and the closing phenylalanine or tryptophan. Fields, in order: J gene, clone size, D gene, V gene, CDR3 DNA, CDR3 protein. The D gene is left open where the match is weak. For some rows the clone size is stated as once, few or many, or as a class when expanded; others skip it.

J gene: TRBJ2-1
clone size: NA
D gene: NA
V gene: TRBV7-9
CDR3 DNA: TGTGCCAGCAGCTTATCAGGCCTAGCTTACAATGAGCAGTTCTTC
CDR3 protein: CASSLSGLAYNEQFF

J gene: TRBJ1-5
clone size: NA
D gene: TRBD1
V gene: TRBV6-2/TRBV6-3
CDR3 DNA: TGTGCCAGCTTGGGACAGGAAAATCAGCCCCAGCATTTT
CDR3 protein: CASLGQENQPQHF

J gene: TRBJ2-1
clone size: few
D gene: TRBD2
V gene: TRBV6-1
CDR3 DNA: TGTGCCACTACTAGCGGGGGGACCTACAATGAGCAGTTCTTC
CDR3 protein: CATTSGGTYNEQFF

J gene: TRBJ1-2
clone size: few
D gene: NA
V gene: TRBV6-5
CDR3 DNA: TGTGCCAGCAGTTTTGGGGGGTTGGGGACCTCTAACTATGGCTACACCTTC
CDR3 protein: CASSFGGLGTSNYGYTF

J gene: TRBJ2-5
clone size: NA
D gene: TRBD2
V gene: TRBV5-4
CDR3 DNA: TGTGCCAGCAGCCCCACCAGCGGGAGGGCCCCATCGGGTGAGACCCAGTACTTC
CDR3 protein: CASSPTSGRAPSGETQYF

J gene: TRBJ1-1
clone size: few
D gene: NA
V gene: TRBV6-5
CDR3 DNA: TGTGCCAGCAGTCCTCCAAAGGGAGGCGCGAACACTGAAGCTTTCTTT
CDR3 protein: CASSPPKGGANTEAFF

J gene: TRBJ1-6
clone size: NA
D gene: NA
V gene: TRBV7-2
CDR3 DNA: TGTGCCAGCAGCCTCTACCCCCGGGATCTCAATTCACCCCTCCACTTT
CDR3 protein: CASSLYPRDLNSPLHF

J gene: TRBJ1-4
clone size: NA
D gene: NA
V gene: TRBV19
CDR3 DNA: TGTGCCACGGGTGTAGGTGAAAAACTGTTTTTT
CDR3 protein: CATGVGEKLFF

J gene: TRBJ2-3
clone size: few
D gene: TRBD2
V gene: TRBV6-2/TRBV6-3
CDR3 DNA: TGTGCCAGCAGTTGGGGGACTAGGGTGAGCACAGATACGCAGTATTTT
CDR3 protein: CASSWGTRVSTDTQYF

J gene: TRBJ1-2
clone size: NA
D gene: TRBD1
V gene: TRBV4-3
CDR3 DNA: TGCGCCAGCAGCCCCCAGGGGGCTAATGGCTACACCTTC
CDR3 protein: CASSPQGANGYTF

J gene: TRBJ2-6
clone size: few
D gene: NA
V gene: TRBV19
CDR3 DNA: TGTGCCAGTAGTACCCAAAGCTCTGGGGCCAACGTCCTGACTTTC
CDR3 protein: CASSTQSSGANVLTF

J gene: TRBJ2-1
clone size: few
D gene: NA
V gene: TRBV19
CDR3 DNA: TGTGCCAGTAGTCCGACCGGGGCGGGATACAATGAGCAGTTCTTC
CDR3 protein: CASSPTGAGYNEQFF

J gene: TRBJ2-1
clone size: few
D gene: NA
V gene: TRBV7-2
CDR3 DNA: TGTGCCAGCAGCCTAATACAAACCTACAATGAGCAGTTCTTC
CDR3 protein: CASSLIQTYNEQFF

J gene: TRBJ1-3
clone size: NA
D gene: NA
V gene: TRBV6-2/TRBV6-3
CDR3 DNA: TGTGCCAGCAGTTACTCGGATCGGGGCTGGGCCTCTGGAAACACCATATATTTT
CDR3 protein: CASSYSDRGWASGNTIYF

J gene: TRBJ2-2
clone size: large
D gene: NA
V gene: TRBV29-1
CDR3 DNA: TGCAGCGTGGGCCGGGACACTCAGAACACCGGGGAGCTGTTTTTT
CDR3 protein: CSVGRDTQNTGELFF

J gene: TRBJ2-1
clone size: large
D gene: NA
V gene: TRBV6-5
CDR3 DNA: TGTGCCAGCAGTTACTTGTCCGGGGATGAGCAGTTCTTC
CDR3 protein: CASSYLSGDEQFF

J gene: TRBJ2-7
clone size: NA
D gene: TRBD2
V gene: TRBV10-3
CDR3 DNA: TGTGCCATCAGTGAAAGAGGCCCTAGCGGGAGGGTCCACGAGCAGTACTTC
CDR3 protein: CAISERGPSGRVHEQYF

J gene: TRBJ2-1
clone size: NA
D gene: NA
V gene: TRBV11-2
CDR3 DNA: TGTGCCAGCAGCTTAGTATTCGGCGGGATTGGACCCAATGAGCAGTTCTTC
CDR3 protein: CASSLVFGGIGPNEQFF

J gene: TRBJ2-7
clone size: NA
D gene: TRBD2
V gene: TRBV11-1
CDR3 DNA: TGTGCCAGCAGCTTAGTAGCCCCATCCCCTAGCGGGATCCTTTCCGAGCAGTACTTC
CDR3 protein: CASSLVAPSPSGILSEQYF

J gene: TRBJ1-2
clone size: NA
D gene: TRBD1
V gene: TRBV5-4
CDR3 DNA: TGTGCCAGCAGTTGGGACAGGGGCTTTGGCTACACCTTC
CDR3 protein: CASSWDRGFGYTF

J gene: TRBJ1-2
clone size: few
D gene: NA
V gene: TRBV12-3/TRBV12-4
CDR3 DNA: TGTGCCAGCAAGGACCACATTAACTATGGCTACACCTTC
CDR3 protein: CASKDHINYGYTF

J gene: TRBJ2-1
clone size: few
D gene: TRBD2
V gene: TRBV4-3
CDR3 DNA: TGCGCCAGCAGCCAAGACTCCCTAGCGGGAGCTTCTTCCTACAATGAGCAGTTCTTC
CDR3 protein: CASSQDSLAGASSYNEQFF

J gene: TRBJ1-2
clone size: few
D gene: NA
V gene: TRBV19
CDR3 DNA: TGTGCCAGTACCCCAGCCGGGCCGGGGAGACATGGCTACACCTTC
CDR3 protein: CASTPAGPGRHGYTF

J gene: TRBJ1-1
clone size: NA
D gene: NA
V gene: TRBV12-3/TRBV12-4
CDR3 DNA: TGTGCCAGCAGTTTAGATACAGGAACGAGGACTGAAGCTTTCTTT
CDR3 protein: CASSLDTGTRTEAFF

J gene: TRBJ2-3
clone size: medium-sized
D gene: TRBD2
V gene: TRBV6-1
CDR3 DNA: TGTGCCAGCAGTGTGAGTGTCGCGGGGGCAGATACGCAGTATTTT
CDR3 protein: CASSVSVAGADTQYF

J gene: TRBJ2-3
clone size: few
D gene: TRBD2
V gene: TRBV20-1
CDR3 DNA: TGCAGTGCTAGAGTCCTAGCGGACCGAAGCACAGATACGCAGTATTTT
CDR3 protein: CSARVLADRSTDTQYF

J gene: TRBJ2-7
clone size: NA
D gene: NA
V gene: TRBV10-3
CDR3 DNA: TGTGCCATCAGTGACCCCGGGGGGCCGTGGGGCTACGAGCAGTACTTC
CDR3 protein: CAISDPGGPWGYEQYF

J gene: TRBJ2-2
clone size: NA
D gene: NA
V gene: TRBV6-5
CDR3 DNA: TGTGCCAGTCTCCCCGCCGGGGACCCGGAGCTGTTTTTT
CDR3 protein: CASLPAGDPELFF

J gene: TRBJ2-7
clone size: NA
D gene: TRBD1
V gene: TRBV19
CDR3 DNA: TGTGCCAGTAGTAAATGGGACAGGGAAGGCTACGAGCAGTACTTC
CDR3 protein: CASSKWDREGYEQYF

J gene: TRBJ2-7
clone size: medium-sized
D gene: NA
V gene: TRBV5-6
CDR3 DNA: TGTGCCAGCAGCTTGGTAAGCTACGAGCAGTACTTC
CDR3 protein: CASSLVSYEQYF

J gene: TRBJ2-1
clone size: few
D gene: NA
V gene: TRBV5-5
CDR3 DNA: TGTGCCAGCAGCTTACTGGAGAGCCTATACAATGAGCAGTTCTTC
CDR3 protein: CASSLLESLYNEQFF

J gene: TRBJ2-1
clone size: NA
D gene: NA
V gene: TRBV7-2
CDR3 DNA: TGTGCCAGCAGCTCCCTAAATAGTGGGGGGCCGTTCTTC
CDR3 protein: CASSSLNSGGPFF

J gene: TRBJ1-2
clone size: few
D gene: TRBD1
V gene: TRBV7-2
CDR3 DNA: TGTGCCAGCACCCTCACAGGGGCCCCCTCTTACACCTTC
CDR3 protein: CASTLTGAPSYTF

J gene: TRBJ1-2
clone size: medium-sized
D gene: NA
V gene: TRBV27
CDR3 DNA: TGTGCCAGCAGTATAACGTACGCCGACGGCTACACCTTC
CDR3 protein: CASSITYADGYTF

J gene: TRBJ2-7
clone size: few
D gene: TRBD1
V gene: TRBV6-2/TRBV6-3
CDR3 DNA: TGTGCCAGCTCCACCGCCGAGACAGGGATCTACGAGCAGTACTTC
CDR3 protein: CASSTAETGIYEQYF

J gene: TRBJ2-7
clone size: NA
D gene: TRBD1
V gene: TRBV4-2
CDR3 DNA: TGTGCCAGCAGCCAAGAGGACAGGGCCTCCTACGAGCAGTACTTC
CDR3 protein: CASSQEDRASYEQYF

J gene: TRBJ2-7
clone size: NA
D gene: TRBD2
V gene: TRBV7-9
CDR3 DNA: TGTGCCAGCAGCTTACGGGGGGAGAGCCGCGGGACTAGCGGGAGAGGTGGTAAGTACGAGCAGTACTTC
CDR3 protein: CASSLRGESRGTSGRGGKYEQYF

J gene: TRBJ1-3
clone size: NA
D gene: NA
V gene: TRBV6-2/TRBV6-3
CDR3 DNA: TGTGCCAGCAGTTTCCGGGCTGGAAACACCATATATTTT
CDR3 protein: CASSFRAGNTIYF

J gene: TRBJ1-2
clone size: once
D gene: NA
V gene: TRBV5-4
CDR3 DNA: TGTGCCAGCAGGCCCGACGGCGGTAACTATGGCTACACCTTC
CDR3 protein: CASRPDGGNYGYTF

J gene: TRBJ2-3
clone size: few
D gene: TRBD1
V gene: TRBV6-2/TRBV6-3
CDR3 DNA: TGTGCCAGCAGCGACAGGGCTAGCACAGATACGCAGTATTTT
CDR3 protein: CASSDRASTDTQYF

J gene: TRBJ1-4
clone size: large
D gene: NA
V gene: TRBV6-5
CDR3 DNA: TGTGCCAGCAGTTACTTGGGGAGGGTGTTTTTT
CDR3 protein: CASSYLGRVFF

J gene: TRBJ1-6
clone size: NA
D gene: NA
V gene: TRBV20-1
CDR3 DNA: TGCAGTGCTAGAGTATACGGGGGTGCGAATTCACCCCTCCACTTT
CDR3 protein: CSARVYGGANSPLHF

J gene: TRBJ1-2
clone size: NA
D gene: NA
V gene: TRBV24-1
CDR3 DNA: TGTGCCACCAGTGACTTGGGGTTGGGCGGCTACACCTTC
CDR3 protein: CATSDLGLGGYTF

J gene: TRBJ1-2
clone size: few
D gene: TRBD1
V gene: TRBV12-3/TRBV12-4
CDR3 DNA: TGTGCCAGCAGTCCCCACAGGGGGCCCGTGGCGGGCTACACCTTC
CDR3 protein: CASSPHRGPVAGYTF

J gene: TRBJ2-5
clone size: NA
D gene: TRBD2
V gene: TRBV20-1
CDR3 DNA: TGCAGTGCTAGCAGCGGGGGCAGTCAAGAGACCCAGTACTTC
CDR3 protein: CSASSGGSQETQYF

J gene: TRBJ1-5
clone size: few
D gene: TRBD1
V gene: TRBV6-2/TRBV6-3
CDR3 DNA: TGTGCCAGCACCATTGGGACAGGGGCCAATCAGCCCCAGCATTTT
CDR3 protein: CASTIGTGANQPQHF

J gene: TRBJ2-1
clone size: NA
D gene: TRBD2
V gene: TRBV5-4
CDR3 DNA: TGTGCCAGTAGTAGTCTGCTAGCGGGAGGCTACAATGAGCAGTTCTTC
CDR3 protein: CASSSLLAGGYNEQFF

J gene: TRBJ1-5
clone size: NA
D gene: NA
V gene: TRBV27
CDR3 DNA: TGTGCCAGCAGTACCCGGTCGGGAGCCCAGCATTTT
CDR3 protein: CASSTRSGAQHF

J gene: TRBJ2-7
clone size: NA
D gene: TRBD1
V gene: TRBV6-6
CDR3 DNA: TGTGCCAGCACCGGCAGGACAGGGGATTACGAGCAGTACTTC
CDR3 protein: CASTGRTGDYEQYF

J gene: TRBJ2-5
clone size: NA
D gene: NA
V gene: TRBV5-4
CDR3 DNA: TGTGCCAGCAGCTTGCTTTTAACAGAAGAGACCCAGTACTTC
CDR3 protein: CASSLLLTEETQYF

J gene: TRBJ1-4
clone size: few
D gene: NA
V gene: TRBV12-3/TRBV12-4
CDR3 DNA: TGTGCCAGCAGTCACAGGAGACTAAATGAAAAACTGTTTTTT
CDR3 protein: CASSHRRLNEKLFF

J gene: TRBJ1-1
clone size: NA
D gene: NA
V gene: TRBV28
CDR3 DNA: TGTGCCAGCAGTACTGGGGAAATCGTCCCTGAAGCTTTCTTT
CDR3 protein: CASSTGEIVPEAFF

J gene: TRBJ1-4
clone size: NA
D gene: TRBD1
V gene: TRBV7-6
CDR3 DNA: TGTGCCAGCAGCCTAAGCGGGGACAGGGGAAAAGAAAAACTGTTTTTT
CDR3 protein: CASSLSGDRGKEKLFF

J gene: TRBJ2-2
clone size: few
D gene: NA
V gene: TRBV6-1
CDR3 DNA: TGTGCCAGCGGTAGGGACACCGGGGAGCTGTTTTTT
CDR3 protein: CASGRDTGELFF

J gene: TRBJ2-7
clone size: large
D gene: NA
V gene: TRBV29-1
CDR3 DNA: TGCAGCGTTGAAGGAATTACCTACGAGCAGTACTTC
CDR3 protein: CSVEGITYEQYF

J gene: TRBJ1-1
clone size: NA
D gene: NA
V gene: TRBV6-6
CDR3 DNA: TGTGCCAGCAGTTCATCAACCGGGGCCCAAAACCGAGGTTTCTTT
CDR3 protein: CASSSSTGAQNRGFF

J gene: TRBJ2-3
clone size: few
D gene: TRBD2
V gene: TRBV6-5
CDR3 DNA: TGTGCCAGCAGTTACTGCCTAGCGGGAGGGCCCCTCACAGATACGCAGTATTTT
CDR3 protein: CASSYCLAGGPLTDTQYF

J gene: TRBJ1-6
clone size: NA
D gene: TRBD1
V gene: TRBV20-1
CDR3 DNA: TGCAGTGCTAGAGATCTAACAGGGGTCGATAATTCACCCCTCCACTTT
CDR3 protein: CSARDLTGVDNSPLHF

J gene: TRBJ2-7
clone size: NA
D gene: TRBD1
V gene: TRBV12-3/TRBV12-4
CDR3 DNA: TGTGCCAGCAGTTTAGGAACAGGGGCTTTACCCTACGAGCAGTACTTC
CDR3 protein: CASSLGTGALPYEQYF